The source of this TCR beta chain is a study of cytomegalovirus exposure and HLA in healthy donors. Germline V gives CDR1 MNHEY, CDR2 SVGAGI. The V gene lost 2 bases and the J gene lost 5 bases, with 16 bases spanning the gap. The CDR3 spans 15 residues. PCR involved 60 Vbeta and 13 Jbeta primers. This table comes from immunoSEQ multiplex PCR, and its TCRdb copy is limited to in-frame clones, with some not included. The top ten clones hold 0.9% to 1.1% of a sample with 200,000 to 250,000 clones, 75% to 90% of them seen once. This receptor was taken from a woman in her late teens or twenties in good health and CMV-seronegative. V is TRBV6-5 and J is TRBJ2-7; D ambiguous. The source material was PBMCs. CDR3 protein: CASSYGGTHPNEQYF. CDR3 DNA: TGTGCCAGCAGTTACGGCGGAACCCATCCTAACGAGCAGTACTTC.